The subject of this entry is one T cell receptor beta chain. Source study methods: Researchers report that nucleated cell counts were estimated from reference gene primer amplification. Data came from immunoSEQ multiplex PCR; TCRdb stores just in-frame clones and leaves some out. The V and J calls and clone size come from that table; D and trimming were worked out from the DNA. Found here are some 230,000 clones, about 88% of them singletons; the top ten hold approximately 0.89%. This specimen belongs to a study of blood T cell repertoires in COVID-19. Looking at the study overall: COVID-19 samples from acute and convalescent phases originated in the United States, Italy and Spain. In each case, the material was cDNA or gDNA derived from T cells, B-cell-depleted T cells, or PBMCs.

The germline gives CDR1 SGHKS, CDR2 YYEKEE (reference sequence). The V gene end was trimmed by 2 bases and the J gene end by 4 bases; junction bases not matched to a gene: 7. CDR3 length: 15 residues. Material: peripheral blood. The J gene is TRBJ2-3, the V gene TRBV5-5, with 7 nucleotides matching TRBD2. The clonotype comes from a man between 35 and 55 years old with acute or convalescent COVID-19. This CDR3 reads CASSLVGRDADTQYF. In DNA form, the CDR3 reads TGTGCCAGCAGCTTAGTGGGGAGGGATGCAGATACGCAGTATTTT.